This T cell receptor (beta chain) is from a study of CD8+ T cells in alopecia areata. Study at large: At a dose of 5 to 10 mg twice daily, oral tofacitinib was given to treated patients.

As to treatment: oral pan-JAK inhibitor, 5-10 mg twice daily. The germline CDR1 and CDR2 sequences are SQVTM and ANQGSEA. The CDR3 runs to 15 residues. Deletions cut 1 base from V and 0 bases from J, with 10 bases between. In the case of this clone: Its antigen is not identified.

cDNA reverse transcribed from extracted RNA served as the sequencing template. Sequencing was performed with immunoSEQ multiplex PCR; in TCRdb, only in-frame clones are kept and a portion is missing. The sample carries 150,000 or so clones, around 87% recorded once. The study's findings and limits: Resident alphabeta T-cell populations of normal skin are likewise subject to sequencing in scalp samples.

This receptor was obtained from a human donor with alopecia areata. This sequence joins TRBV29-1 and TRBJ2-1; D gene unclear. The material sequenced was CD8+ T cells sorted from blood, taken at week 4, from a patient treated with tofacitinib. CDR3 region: CSVEGLSSSYNEQFF. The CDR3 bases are TGCAGCGTTGAAGGGTTAAGTAGCTCCTACAATGAGCAGTTCTTC.